The TCR beta chain under discussion was sequenced for a study of blood T cell repertoires in COVID-19. The wider study: In each case, the material was cDNA or gDNA derived from T cells, B-cell-depleted T cells, or PBMCs.

This clone was recorded once. This CDR3 is 14 amino acids long. Germline lookup yields CDR1 LGHNA and CDR2 YSLEER. V dropped 0 bases and J dropped 8; count of bases not matched to a gene: 3. Sequenced by immunoSEQ multiplex PCR; TCRdb stores in-frame clones only, minus some. The sample has fewer than 130,000 clones; over 60% are singletons. V usage is TRBV4-3 and J usage is TRBJ1-3, with TRBD1 identical over 8 bases. Sequencing was carried out using peripheral blood. The sequence was collected from a woman of 80 years or more with active or convalescent COVID-19. CDR3 sequence (DNA): TGCGCCAGCAGCCAAGATAACAGGGGGTACACCATATATTTT. Amino acid sequence: CASSQDNRGYTIYF.